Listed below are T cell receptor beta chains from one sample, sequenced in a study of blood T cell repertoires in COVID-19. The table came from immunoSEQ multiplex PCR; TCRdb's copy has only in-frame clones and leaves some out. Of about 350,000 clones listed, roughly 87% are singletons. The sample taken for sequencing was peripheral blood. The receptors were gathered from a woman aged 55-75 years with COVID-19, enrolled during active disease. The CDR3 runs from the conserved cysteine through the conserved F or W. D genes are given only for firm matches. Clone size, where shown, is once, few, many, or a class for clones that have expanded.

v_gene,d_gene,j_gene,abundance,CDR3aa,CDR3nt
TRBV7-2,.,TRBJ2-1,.,CASSLELVKSNEQFF,TGTGCCAGCAGCTTAGAACTAGTTAAGTCAAATGAGCAGTTCTTC
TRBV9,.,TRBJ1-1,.,CASSGAGEANTEAFF,TGTGCCAGCAGCGGAGCGGGGGAAGCGAACACTGAAGCTTTCTTT
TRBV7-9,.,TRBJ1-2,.,CASRTTGDNYGYTF,TGTGCCAGCAGAACGACAGGAGATAACTATGGCTACACCTTC
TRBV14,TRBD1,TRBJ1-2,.,CASSHSPTGGGYTF,TGTGCCAGCAGCCACTCCCCAACAGGGGGAGGCTACACCTTC
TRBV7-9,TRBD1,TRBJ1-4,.,CASSTQGASREKLFF,TGTGCCAGCAGTACACAGGGGGCGTCAAGGGAAAAACTGTTTTTT
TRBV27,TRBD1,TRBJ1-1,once,CASSLGQGAAEAFF,TGTGCCAGCAGTTTGGGACAGGGGGCGGCTGAAGCTTTCTTT
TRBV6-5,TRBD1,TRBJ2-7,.,CASSYYEGAGDEQYF,TGTGCCAGCAGTTATTATGAGGGGGCTGGGGACGAGCAGTACTTC
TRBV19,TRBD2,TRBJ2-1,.,CASRKTSGGASFEQFF,TGTGCCAGTAGAAAAACTAGCGGGGGGGCCTCGTTTGAGCAGTTCTTC
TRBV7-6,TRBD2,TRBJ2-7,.,CASSPRGSPPYEQYF,TGTGCCAGCAGCCCGCGCGGGAGTCCGCCCTACGAGCAGTACTTC
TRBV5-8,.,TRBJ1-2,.,CASSFSSRSYGYTF,TGTGCCAGCAGCTTCTCTAGCAGGAGCTATGGCTACACCTTC
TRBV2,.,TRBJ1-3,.,CASSAQGRGSGNTIYF,TGTGCCAGCAGTGCACAGGGAAGGGGCTCTGGAAACACCATATATTTT
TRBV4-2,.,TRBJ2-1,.,CASSHLPIAAAVGEQFF,TGTGCCAGCAGCCATCTCCCAATAGCGGCTGCGGTCGGTGAGCAGTTCTTC
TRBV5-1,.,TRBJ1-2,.,CASRKDSNYGCTF,TGCGCCAGCAGAAAGGATTCTAACTATGGCTGCACCTTC
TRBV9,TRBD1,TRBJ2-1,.,CASSGDSREQFF,TGTGCCAGCAGCGGGGACAGCCGGGAGCAGTTCTTC
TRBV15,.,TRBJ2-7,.,CATSRASPGYEQYF,TGTGCCACCAGCAGAGCTTCCCCGGGTTACGAGCAGTACTTC
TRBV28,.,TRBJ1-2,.,CASSPGGYGYTF,TGTGCCAGCAGTCCCGGGGGCTATGGCTACACCTTC
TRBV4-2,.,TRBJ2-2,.,CASSRITGITGELFF,TGTGCCAGCAGCCGGATTACAGGGATCACCGGGGAGCTGTTTTTT
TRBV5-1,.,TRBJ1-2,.,CASSLVTDYGYTF,TGCGCCAGCAGCTTAGTGACAGACTATGGCTACACCTTC
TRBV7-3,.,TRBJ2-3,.,CASSLGLSGPTDTQYF,TGTGCCAGCAGCTTAGGTCTAAGCGGCCCCACAGATACGCAGTATTTT
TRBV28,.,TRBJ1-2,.,CASSWVGPLSGYTF,TGTGCCAGCAGTTGGGTGGGCCCTTTAAGTGGCTACACCTTC
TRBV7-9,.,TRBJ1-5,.,CASSLEGQGSQPQHF,TGTGCCAGCAGCTTAGAAGGGCAGGGGAGCCAGCCCCAGCATTTT
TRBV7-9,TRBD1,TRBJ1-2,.,CASSLGGQWQSHGYTF,TGTGCCAGCAGCTTAGGGGGACAGTGGCAATCGCATGGCTACACCTTC
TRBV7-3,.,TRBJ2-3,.,CASSLTYSGDTQYF,TGTGCCAGCAGCTTAACGTATAGCGGAGATACGCAGTATTTT
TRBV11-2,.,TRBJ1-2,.,CASSFFPGEGYTF,TGTGCCAGCAGCTTTTTCCCAGGGGAAGGCTACACCTTC
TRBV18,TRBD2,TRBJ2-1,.,CASSYGLAGGVSYNEQFF,TGTGCCAGCTCATACGGACTAGCGGGGGGGGTGTCCTACAATGAGCAGTTCTTC
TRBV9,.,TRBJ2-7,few,CASSVSGSYEQYF,TGTGCCAGCAGCGTGAGCGGGTCCTACGAGCAGTACTTC
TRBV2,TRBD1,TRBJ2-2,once,CASSGQGGGELFF,TGTGCCAGCAGTGGACAGGGTGGCGGGGAGCTGTTTTTT
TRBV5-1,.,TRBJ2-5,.,CASSLQFQETQYF,TGCGCCAGCAGCTTGCAGTTCCAAGAGACCCAGTACTTC
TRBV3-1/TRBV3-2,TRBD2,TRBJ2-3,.,CASSQDQAGGTDTQYF,TGTGCCAGCAGCCAAGATCAAGCGGGGGGGACAGATACGCAGTATTTT
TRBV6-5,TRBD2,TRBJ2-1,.,CASRASGGAPFF,TGTGCCAGCAGGGCTAGCGGGGGGGCCCCGTTCTTC
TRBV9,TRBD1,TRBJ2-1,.,CASTFGQGAFNEQFF,TGTGCCAGCACCTTTGGGCAGGGGGCTTTCAATGAGCAGTTCTTC
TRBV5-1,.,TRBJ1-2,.,CASSLTRGEDGYTF,TGCGCCAGCAGCTTGACTCGGGGGGAGGATGGCTACACCTTC
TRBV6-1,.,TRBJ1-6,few,CASSAPIGQYNSPLHF,TGTGCCAGCAGTGCCCCCATTGGACAGTATAATTCACCCCTCCACTTT
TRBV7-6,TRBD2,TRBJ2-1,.,CASSPNAGGPNEQFF,TGTGCCAGCAGCCCTAATGCGGGGGGGCCTAATGAGCAGTTCTTC
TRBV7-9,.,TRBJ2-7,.,CASSLATVDEQYF,TGTGCCAGCAGCCTAGCGACAGTAGACGAGCAGTACTTC
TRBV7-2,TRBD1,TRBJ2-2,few,CASSGGTGNTGELFF,TGTGCCAGCAGCGGGGGGACAGGCAACACCGGGGAGCTGTTTTTT
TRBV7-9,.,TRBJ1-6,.,CASSLRGTNSPLHF,TGTGCCAGCAGCTTACGGGGGACCAATTCACCCCTCCACTTT
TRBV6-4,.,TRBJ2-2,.,CASRLTGSGELFF,TGTGCCAGCAGACTAACAGGGTCCGGGGAGCTGTTTTTT
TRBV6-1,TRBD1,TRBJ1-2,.,CASSEARTGGFYGYTF,TGTGCCAGCAGTGAAGCGAGGACAGGGGGCTTCTATGGCTACACCTTC
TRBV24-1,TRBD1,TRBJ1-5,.,CATSDRRTGRRQPQHF,TGTGCCACCAGTGATCGTAGGACAGGCCGTCGGCAGCCCCAGCATTTT
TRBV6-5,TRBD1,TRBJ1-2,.,CASSGLWTGEGYTF,TGTGCCAGCAGCGGATTGTGGACAGGGGAAGGCTACACCTTC
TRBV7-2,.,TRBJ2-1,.,CASSKQGSSYNEQFF,TGTGCCAGCAGCAAACAGGGCAGCTCCTACAATGAGCAGTTCTTC
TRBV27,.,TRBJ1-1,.,CASSFERGRSNTEAFF,TGTGCCAGCAGTTTCGAGCGTGGGAGATCGAACACTGAAGCTTTCTTT
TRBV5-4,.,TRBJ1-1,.,CASSPRDLQNTEAFF,TGTGCCAGCAGCCCCAGGGACTTACAGAACACTGAAGCTTTCTTT
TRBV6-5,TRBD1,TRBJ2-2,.,CASRGQGATGELFF,TGTGCCAGCAGGGGACAGGGGGCAACCGGGGAGCTGTTTTTT
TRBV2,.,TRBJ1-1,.,CASRGTMNTEAFF,TGTGCCAGCAGGGGCACAATGAACACTGAAGCTTTCTTT
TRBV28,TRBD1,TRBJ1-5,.,CASSLRTGGLRAQHF,TGTGCCAGCAGTTTAAGGACAGGGGGTCTGAGGGCCCAGCATTTT
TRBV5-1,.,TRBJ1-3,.,CASSVGLGLSGNTIYF,TGCGCCAGCAGCGTCGGACTTGGCCTTTCTGGAAACACCATATATTTT
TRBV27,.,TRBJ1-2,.,CASRGWGDYGYTF,TGTGCCAGCCGGGGGTGGGGGGACTATGGCTACACCTTC
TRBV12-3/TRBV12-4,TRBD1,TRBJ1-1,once,CASSRTGGTEAFF,TGTGCCAGCAGCCGGACAGGGGGTACTGAAGCTTTCTTT